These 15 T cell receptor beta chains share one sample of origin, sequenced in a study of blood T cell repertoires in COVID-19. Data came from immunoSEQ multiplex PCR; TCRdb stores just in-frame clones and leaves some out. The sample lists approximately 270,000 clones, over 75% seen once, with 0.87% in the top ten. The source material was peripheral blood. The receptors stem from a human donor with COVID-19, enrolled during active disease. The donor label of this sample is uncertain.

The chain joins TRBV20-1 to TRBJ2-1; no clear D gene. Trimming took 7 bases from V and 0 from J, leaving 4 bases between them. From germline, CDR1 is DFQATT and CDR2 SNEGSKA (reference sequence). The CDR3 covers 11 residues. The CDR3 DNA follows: TGCAGTGTGAGCTCCTACAATGAGCAGTTCTTC. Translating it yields CSVSSYNEQFF.

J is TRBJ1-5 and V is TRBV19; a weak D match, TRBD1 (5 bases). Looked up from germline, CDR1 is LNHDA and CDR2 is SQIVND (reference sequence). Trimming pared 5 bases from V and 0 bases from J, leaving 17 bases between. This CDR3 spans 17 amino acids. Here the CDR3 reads CASSPQGSEYSNQPQHF. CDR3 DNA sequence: TGTGCCAGTAGTCCTCAGGGCTCGGAGTATAGCAATCAGCCCCAGCATTTT. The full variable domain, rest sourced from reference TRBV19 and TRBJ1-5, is DGGITQSPKYLFRKEGQNVTLSCEQNLNHDAMYWYRQDPGQGLRLIYYSQIVNDFQKGDIAEGYSVSREKKESFPLTVTSAQKNPTAFYLCASSPQGSEYSNQPQHFGDGTRLSIL.

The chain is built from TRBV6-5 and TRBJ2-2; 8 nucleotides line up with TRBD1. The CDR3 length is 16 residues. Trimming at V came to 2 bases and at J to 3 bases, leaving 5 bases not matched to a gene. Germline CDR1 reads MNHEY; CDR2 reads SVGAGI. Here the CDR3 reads CASSYGSGGYTGELFF. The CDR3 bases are TGTGCCAGCAGTTACGGGTCAGGGGGCTACACCGGGGAGCTGTTTTTT.

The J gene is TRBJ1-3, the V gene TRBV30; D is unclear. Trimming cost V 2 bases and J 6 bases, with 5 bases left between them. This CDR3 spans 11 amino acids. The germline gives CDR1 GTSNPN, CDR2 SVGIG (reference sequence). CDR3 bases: TGTGCCTGGAGTACAGAAAACACCATATATTTT. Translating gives CAWSTENTIYF.

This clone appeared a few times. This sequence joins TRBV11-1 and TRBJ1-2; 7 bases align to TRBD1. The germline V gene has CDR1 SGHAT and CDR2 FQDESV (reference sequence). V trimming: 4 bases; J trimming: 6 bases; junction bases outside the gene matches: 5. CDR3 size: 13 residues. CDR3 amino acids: CASSSQGGDGYTF. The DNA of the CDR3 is TGTGCCAGCAGCTCCCAGGGGGGCGATGGCTACACCTTC.

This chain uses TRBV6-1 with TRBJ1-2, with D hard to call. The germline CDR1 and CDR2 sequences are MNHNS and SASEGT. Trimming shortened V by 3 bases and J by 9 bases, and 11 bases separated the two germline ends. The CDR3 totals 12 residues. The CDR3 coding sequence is TGTGCCAGCAGTGATCGGGGAAGCAGCTACACCTTC. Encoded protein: CASSDRGSSYTF.

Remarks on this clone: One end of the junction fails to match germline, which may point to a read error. Written as DNA, the CDR3 is TGTGCTAGCAGCTTTAGTCCGGGGGACGAGCAGTACTTC. Residues: CASSFSPGDEQYF. The gene calls are TRBV7-7 and TRBJ2-7; possible D gene TRBD2, 6 bases. The germline V gene has CDR1 SSHAT and CDR2 FNYEAQ (reference sequence). This CDR3 spans 13 amino acids.

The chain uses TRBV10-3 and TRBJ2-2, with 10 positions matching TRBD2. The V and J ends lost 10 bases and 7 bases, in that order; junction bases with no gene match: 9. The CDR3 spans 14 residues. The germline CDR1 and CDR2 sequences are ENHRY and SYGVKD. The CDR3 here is CASSSGSQVGELFF. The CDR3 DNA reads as TGTGCCAGCTCTAGCGGGAGTCAGGTCGGGGAGCTGTTTTTT.

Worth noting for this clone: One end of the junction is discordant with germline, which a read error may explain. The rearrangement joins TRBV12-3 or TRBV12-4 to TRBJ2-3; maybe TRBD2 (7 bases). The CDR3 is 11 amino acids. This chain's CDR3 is CASSSGGPSHF. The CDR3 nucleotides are TGTGCCAGCAGTTCGGGGGGCCCTTCACATTTT.

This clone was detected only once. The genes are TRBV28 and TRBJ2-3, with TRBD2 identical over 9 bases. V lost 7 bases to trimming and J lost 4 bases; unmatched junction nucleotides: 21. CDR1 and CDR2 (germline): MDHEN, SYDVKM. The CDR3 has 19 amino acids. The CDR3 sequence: CASNPTGFTAGGRADTQYF. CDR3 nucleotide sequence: TGTGCCAGCAATCCGACAGGGTTTACAGCGGGGGGAAGAGCAGATACGCAGTATTTT.

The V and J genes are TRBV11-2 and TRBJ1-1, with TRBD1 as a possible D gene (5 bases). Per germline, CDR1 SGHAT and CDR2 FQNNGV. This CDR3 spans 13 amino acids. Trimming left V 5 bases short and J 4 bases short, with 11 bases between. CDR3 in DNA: TGTGCCAGCAGCCCACGGGGGGGCACTGAAGCTTTCTTT. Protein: CASSPRGGTEAFF.

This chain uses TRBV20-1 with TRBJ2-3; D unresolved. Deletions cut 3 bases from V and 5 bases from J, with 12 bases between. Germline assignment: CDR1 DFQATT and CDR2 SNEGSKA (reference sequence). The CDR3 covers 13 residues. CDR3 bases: TGCAGTGCTAGTCTAGTGAGGATAGATACGCAGTATTTT. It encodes CSASLVRIDTQYF.

CDR3 bases: TGCAGCGAGCGACAGGGGGCGCGAGACACTGAAGCTTTCTTT. This codes for CSERQGARDTEAFF. V gene TRBV29-1 combines with J gene TRBJ1-1, with TRBD1 identical over 10 bases. CDR3 length: 14 amino acids. Per the germline V gene, CDR1 is SQVTM and CDR2 is ANQGSEA. V dropped 7 bases and J dropped 3; count of bases not matched to a gene: 8.

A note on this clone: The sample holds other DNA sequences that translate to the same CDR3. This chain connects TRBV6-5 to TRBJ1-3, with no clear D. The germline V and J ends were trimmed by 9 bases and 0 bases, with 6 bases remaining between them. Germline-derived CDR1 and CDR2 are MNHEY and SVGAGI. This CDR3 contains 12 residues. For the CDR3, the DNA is TGTGCCAGTCACAGCTCTGGAAACACCATATATTTT. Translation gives CASHSSGNTIYF.

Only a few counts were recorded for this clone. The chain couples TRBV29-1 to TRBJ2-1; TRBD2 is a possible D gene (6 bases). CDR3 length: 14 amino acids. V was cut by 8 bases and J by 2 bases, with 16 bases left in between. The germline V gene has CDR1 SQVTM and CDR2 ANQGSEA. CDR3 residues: CSTAGAGTYNEQFF. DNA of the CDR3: TGCAGCACTGCCGGGGCGGGAACCTACAATGAGCAGTTCTTC.